This T cell receptor (beta chain) appears in the sequencing data of a study of OX40 agonist ivuxolimab in advanced cancers. Study context: Patients were dosed intravenously with ivuxolimab at 0.01 to 10 mg/kg every 2 weeks. Whole-study results and caveats: Partly responding patients at 0.1-3.0 mg/kg showed some of the smallest clonal expansion. Expanded clones were, on average, more numerous among CD8+ T cells than CD4+.

Clones were read by immunoSEQ multiplex PCR, and TCRdb kept only the in-frame ones, dropping some. Among around 76,000 clones listed, approximately 86% were seen once. Comment on this clone: Its target is unknown.

Germline V gene sequence: CDR1 MRHNA, CDR2 SNTAGT. The trim removed 1 base at V and 6 bases at J, leaving 5 bases unmatched. The CDR3 consists of 15 residues. The chain is built from TRBV6-4 and TRBJ2-1; 8 bases match TRBD2. The clonotype comes from an adult with an advanced solid tumor such as melanoma, head and neck, liver or kidney cancer. Sample: CD4+ or CD8+ T cells sorted from blood, taken in a trial of the OX40 agonist ivuxolimab. CDR3 residues: CASSDWRGASNEQFF. CDR3 bases: TGTGCCAGCAGTGACTGGCGGGGGGCAAGCAATGAGCAGTTCTTC.